This T cell receptor beta chain was observed in a study of cytomegalovirus exposure and HLA in healthy donors. Study-level background: Approximately 77 million unique TCRs from HLA-typed donors were held in an early release of data.

Points from the study as a whole: It was around 160 TCR beta chains that were listed as cytomegalovirus-associated.

A remark on this clone: The antigen is not known.

The CDR3 is 14 residues long. V lost 5 bases and J 4 bases, leaving 14 bases between the germline ends. Germline assignment: CDR1 MDHEN and CDR2 SYDVKM. The PCR made use of 60 Vbeta and 13 Jbeta primers. Only in-frame clones appear in the TCRdb table, and some are missing; sequencing was by immunoSEQ multiplex PCR. The sample has around 140,000 clones, more than 60% seen once. The clonotype comes from a man aged 35 to 55 in good health and CMV-seropositive. The chain recombines TRBV28 with TRBJ1-2, with a tentative D call TRBD1 (6 bases). Sequencing used PBMCs. CDR3: CASSMTGLGYGYTF. In DNA form, the CDR3 reads TGTGCCAGCAGTATGACAGGCCTGGGCTATGGCTACACCTTC.